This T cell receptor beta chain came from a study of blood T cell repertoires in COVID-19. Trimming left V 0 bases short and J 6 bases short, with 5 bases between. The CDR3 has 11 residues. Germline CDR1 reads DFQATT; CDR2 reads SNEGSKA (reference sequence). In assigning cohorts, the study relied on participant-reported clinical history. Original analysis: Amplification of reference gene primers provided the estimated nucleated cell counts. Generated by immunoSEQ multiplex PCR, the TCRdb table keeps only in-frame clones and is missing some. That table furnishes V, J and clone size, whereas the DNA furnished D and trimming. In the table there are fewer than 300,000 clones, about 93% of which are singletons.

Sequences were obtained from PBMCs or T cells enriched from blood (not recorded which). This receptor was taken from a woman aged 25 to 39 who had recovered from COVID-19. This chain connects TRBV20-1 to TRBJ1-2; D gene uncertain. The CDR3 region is CSARDSDGYTF. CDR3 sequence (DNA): TGCAGTGCTAGAGATAGCGATGGCTACACCTTC.